What follows are 2 T cell receptor beta chains derived from one specimen sequenced in a study of T cell responses to AZD1222 COVID-19 vaccine. Repertoires were generated with immunoSEQ multiplex PCR, while TCRdb's copy carries only in-frame clones and drops some. The data hold 95,000 to 150,000 clones, with just over 85% observed a single time. Specimen: peripheral blood, collected on day 0 of AZD1222 vaccination. The origin of the receptors is an adult in good health.

This sequence joins TRBV6-1 and TRBJ2-3; D is unclear. Per germline, CDR1 MNHNS and CDR2 SASEGT. The CDR3 extends over 15 amino acids. Trimming took off 3 bases at V and 5 bases at J, with 15 bases between the two ends. Written as DNA, the CDR3 is TGTGCCAGCAGTGACAGGACCAGAGTTCTAGATACGCAGTATTTT. It specifies CASSDRTRVLDTQYF.

The chain carries TRBV10-3 and TRBJ1-6; D is unresolved. This CDR3 is 13 amino acids long. Trimming shortened V by 3 bases and J by 2 bases, and 2 bases separated the two germline ends. Germline assignment: CDR1 ENHRY and CDR2 SYGVKD. The CDR3: CAISEPYNSPLHF. CDR3 coding DNA: TGTGCCATCAGTGAACCCTATAATTCACCCCTCCACTTT.